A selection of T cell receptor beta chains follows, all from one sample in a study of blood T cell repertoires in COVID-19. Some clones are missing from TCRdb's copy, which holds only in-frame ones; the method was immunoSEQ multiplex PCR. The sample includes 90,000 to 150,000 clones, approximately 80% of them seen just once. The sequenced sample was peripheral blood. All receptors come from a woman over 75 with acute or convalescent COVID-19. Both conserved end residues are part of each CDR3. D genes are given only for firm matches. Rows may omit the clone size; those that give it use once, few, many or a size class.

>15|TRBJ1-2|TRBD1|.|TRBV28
CASSSGTGVPYGYTF
TGTGCCAGCAGCTCTGGGACAGGGGTTCCCTATGGCTACACCTTC
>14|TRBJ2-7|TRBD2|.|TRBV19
CASNSGNLRYEQYF
TGTGCCAGTAATAGCGGGAATCTCCGGTACGAGCAGTACTTC
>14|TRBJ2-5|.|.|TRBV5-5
CASRPRDFQETQYF
TGTGCCAGCAGACCCCGGGACTTCCAAGAGACCCAGTACTTC
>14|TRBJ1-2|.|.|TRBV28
CASTTSGQTYGYTF
TGTGCCAGCACCACGTCGGGACAAACCTATGGCTACACCTTC
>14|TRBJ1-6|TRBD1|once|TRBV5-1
CASSPDRGNSPLHF
TGCGCCAGCAGCCCGGACAGGGGAAATTCACCCCTCCACTTT
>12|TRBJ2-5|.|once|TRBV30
CAWSVGGETQYF
TGTGCCTGGAGTGTAGGGGGAGAGACCCAGTACTTC
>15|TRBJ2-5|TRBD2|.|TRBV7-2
CASSPPAGGQETQYF
TGTGCCAGCAGCCCACCCGCGGGGGGCCAAGAGACCCAGTACTTC
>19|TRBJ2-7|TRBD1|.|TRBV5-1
CASSLPGGTGGLVSGEQYF
TGCGCCAGCAGCTTACCCGGTGGGACAGGGGGACTTGTGTCGGGCGAGCAGTACTTC
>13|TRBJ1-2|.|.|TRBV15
CATSRDELYGYTF
TGTGCCACCAGCAGAGATGAACTCTATGGCTACACCTTC
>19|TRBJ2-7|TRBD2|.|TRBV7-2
CASSLLETSGRAKSYEQYF
TGTGCCAGCAGCTTATTGGAGACTAGCGGGAGGGCGAAATCCTACGAGCAGTACTTC
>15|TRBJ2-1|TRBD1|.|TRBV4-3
CASSQGPGGPWVTIF
TGCGCCAGCAGCCAAGGCCCAGGGGGCCCCTGGGTGACGATCTTC
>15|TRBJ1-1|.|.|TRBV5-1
CASSLVGPGNTEAFF
TGCGCCAGCAGCTTGGTGGGCCCAGGGAACACTGAAGCTTTCTTT
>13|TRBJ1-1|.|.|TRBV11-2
CASSLDSRGIAFF
TGTGCCAGCAGCTTAGATTCGAGGGGGATAGCTTTCTTT
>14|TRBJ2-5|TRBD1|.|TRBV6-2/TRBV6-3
CASSRDRGRETQYF
TGTGCCAGCAGTCGGGACAGGGGGCGAGAGACCCAGTACTTC
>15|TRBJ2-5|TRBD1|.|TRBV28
CASRTTGTGDETQYF
TGTGCCAGCAGGACGACCGGGACAGGCGACGAGACCCAGTACTTC
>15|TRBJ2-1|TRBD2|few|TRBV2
CASSEWQASGNEQFF
TGTGCCAGCAGTGAATGGCAGGCTAGCGGAAATGAGCAGTTCTTC
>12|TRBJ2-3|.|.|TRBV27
CASSSRPAEQYF
TGTGCCAGCAGTTCGCGACCGGCGGAGCAGTATTTT
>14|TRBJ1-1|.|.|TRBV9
CASSVTRVGTEAFF
TGTGCCAGCAGCGTAACCAGGGTTGGCACTGAAGCTTTCTTT
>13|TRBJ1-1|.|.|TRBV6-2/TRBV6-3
CASSYTGNAEAFF
TGTGCCAGCAGTTACACAGGGAACGCTGAAGCTTTCTTT
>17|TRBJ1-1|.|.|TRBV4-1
CASSQATELFSNTEAFF
TGCGCCAGCAGCCAAGCCACAGAGCTCTTTAGTAACACTGAAGCTTTCTTT
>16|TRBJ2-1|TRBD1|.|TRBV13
CASSLWVGGTGNEQFF
TGTGCCAGCAGCTTATGGGTCGGTGGGACAGGCAATGAGCAGTTCTTC
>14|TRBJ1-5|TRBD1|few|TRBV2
CASGWQGASQPQHF
TGTGCCAGCGGGTGGCAGGGGGCCAGTCAGCCCCAGCATTTT
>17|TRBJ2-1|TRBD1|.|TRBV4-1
CASSQDFTGGGMNEQFF
TGCGCCAGCAGCCAAGATTTCACAGGGGGTGGTATGAATGAGCAGTTCTTC
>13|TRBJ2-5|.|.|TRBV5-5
CASSLVGGETQYF
TGTGCCAGCAGCTTGGTAGGGGGAGAGACCCAGTACTTC
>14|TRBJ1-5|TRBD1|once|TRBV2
CASRKQGIYQPQHF
TGTGCCAGCAGAAAACAGGGGATTTATCAGCCCCAGCATTTT
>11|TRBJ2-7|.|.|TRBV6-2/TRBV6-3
CASSAGIEQYF
TGTGCCAGCAGTGCAGGGATCGAGCAGTACTTC
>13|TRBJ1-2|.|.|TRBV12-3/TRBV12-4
CASSLNNNYGYTF
TGTGCCAGCAGTTTAAATAATAACTATGGCTACACCTTC
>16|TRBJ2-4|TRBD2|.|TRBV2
CASSESGGRVKNIQYF
TGTGCCAGCAGTGAAAGCGGCGGGAGGGTTAAAAACATTCAGTACTTC
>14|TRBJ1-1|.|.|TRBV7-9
CASRAQELNTEAFF
TGTGCCAGCAGGGCACAGGAGTTGAACACTGAAGCTTTCTTT
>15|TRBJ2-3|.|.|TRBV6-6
CASRQRGTLTDTQYF
TGTGCCAGCAGACAACGGGGGACCTTGACAGATACGCAGTATTTT
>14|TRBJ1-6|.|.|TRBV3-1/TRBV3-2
CASSLRWDNSPLHF
TGTGCCAGCAGCCTCAGGTGGGATAATTCACCCCTCCACTTT
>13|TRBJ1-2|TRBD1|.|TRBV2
CASSVTGADGYTF
TGTGCCAGCAGCGTGACAGGGGCCGACGGCTACACCTTC
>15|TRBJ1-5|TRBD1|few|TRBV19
CASSNRDRGPRPQHF
TGTGCCAGTAGTAACCGGGACAGGGGGCCCCGGCCCCAGCATTTT
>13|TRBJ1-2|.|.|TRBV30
CAWTVGANYGYTF
TGTGCCTGGACGGTCGGGGCTAACTATGGCTACACCTTC
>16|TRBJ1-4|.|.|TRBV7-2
CASSLAGRGSGEKLFF
TGTGCCAGCAGCTTAGCTGGGAGGGGTAGCGGCGAAAAACTGTTTTTT
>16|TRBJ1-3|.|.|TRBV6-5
CASSYSTGTSGNTIYF
TGTGCCAGCAGTTACTCCACAGGCACCTCTGGAAACACCATATATTTT
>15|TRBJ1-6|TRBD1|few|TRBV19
CASSIETGNNSPLHF
TGTGCCAGTAGTATAGAGACAGGGAATAATTCACCCCTCCACTTT
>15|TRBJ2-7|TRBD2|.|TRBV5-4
CASSLTGGLAGEQYF
TGTGCCAGCAGCTTGACGGGGGGACTAGCGGGGGAGCAGTACTTC
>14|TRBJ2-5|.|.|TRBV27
CASSLAGAPETQYF
TGTGCCAGCAGTTTGGCGGGGGCCCCCGAGACCCAGTACTTC
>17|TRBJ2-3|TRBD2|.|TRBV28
CASSSGTSGRNTDTQYF
TGTGCCAGCAGTTCCGGGACTAGCGGGAGGAACACAGATACGCAGTATTTT